This TCR beta chain came from a study of blood T cells in healthy people across ages. The J segment lost 4 bases and the V segment lost 4 bases, leaving 8 bases of the junction unmatched. The CDR3 sequence is 14 residues long. Germline values: CDR1 SGHKS, CDR2 YYEKEE (reference sequence). The use of a sample-barcoded 5' primer and a J-beta primer mix characterized a second PCR of about 7 to 12 cycles. Each sample yielded at least 3 million CDR3-containing paired-end reads. TCRdb redid the calling of the 5' RACE reads with MiXCR, one entry per CDR3 protein. The sample contains 600,000 to 1,000,000 distinct CDR3 sequences, over 45% of which appear only once. Study results and limitations: Researchers report that TCR beta diversity correlated strongly with naive T cell percentage. Long-lived donors exceeded aged donors in naive CD4+ cells and diversity. Significant beta diversity loss was already apparent by age around 40, declining roughly linearly.

This clonotype was seen more than once but under ten times. Its target is not known. The origin of this receptor is a man aged 25 to 40 in good health. Sequencing used blood. J is TRBJ2-7 and V is TRBV5-5, with 7 bases fitting TRBD1. The CDR3 DNA reads TGTGCCAGCAGCCCCATACGACAGGGTTACGAGCAGTACTTC. Translated, it gives CASSPIRQGYEQYF.